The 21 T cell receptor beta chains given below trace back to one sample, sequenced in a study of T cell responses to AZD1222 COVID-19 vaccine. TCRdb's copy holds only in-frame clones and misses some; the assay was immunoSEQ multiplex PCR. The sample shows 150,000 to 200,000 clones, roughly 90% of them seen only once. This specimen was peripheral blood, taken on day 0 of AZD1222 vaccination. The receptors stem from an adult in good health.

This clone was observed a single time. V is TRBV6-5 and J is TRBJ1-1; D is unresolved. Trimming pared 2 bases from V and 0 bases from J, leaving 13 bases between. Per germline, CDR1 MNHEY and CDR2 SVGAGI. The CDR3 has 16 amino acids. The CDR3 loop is CASSYLTSSMNTEAFF. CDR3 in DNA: TGTGCCAGCAGTTACCTGACAAGTTCCATGAACACTGAAGCTTTCTTT.

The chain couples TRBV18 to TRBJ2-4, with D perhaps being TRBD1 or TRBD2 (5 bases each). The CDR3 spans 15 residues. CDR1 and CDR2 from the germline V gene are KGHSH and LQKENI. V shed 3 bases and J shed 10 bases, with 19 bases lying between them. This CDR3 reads CASSPNTGNQGIQYF. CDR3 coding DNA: TGTGCCAGCTCACCGAACACGGGGAATCAGGGTATTCAGTACTTC.

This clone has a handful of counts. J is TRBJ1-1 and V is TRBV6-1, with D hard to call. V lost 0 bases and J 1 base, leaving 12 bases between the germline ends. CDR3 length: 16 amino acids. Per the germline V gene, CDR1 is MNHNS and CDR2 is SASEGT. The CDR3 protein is CASSEASSTGNTEAFF. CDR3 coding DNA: TGTGCCAGCAGTGAAGCTTCGTCGACGGGGAACACTGAAGCTTTCTTT.

Written as DNA, the CDR3 is TGTGCCAGCAGCCCCCGGGACAGGGGAAGTCCCGGGGCCAACGTCCTGACTTTC. Translation: CASSPRDRGSPGANVLTF. The chain recombines TRBV11-3 with TRBJ2-6; 10 bases are a match to TRBD1. V gave up 5 bases and J gave up 4 bases; unmatched junction bases: 11. The CDR3 length is 18 residues. CDR1 and CDR2 from the germline V gene are SGHNT and YENEEA.

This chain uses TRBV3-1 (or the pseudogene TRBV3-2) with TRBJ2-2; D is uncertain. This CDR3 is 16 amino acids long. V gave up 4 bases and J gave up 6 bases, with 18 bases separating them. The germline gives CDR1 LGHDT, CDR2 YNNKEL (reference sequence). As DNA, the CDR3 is TGTGCCAGCAGCCCGATGGGCCGGTCAGCCCCCGGGGAGCTGTTTTTT. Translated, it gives CASSPMGRSAPGELFF.

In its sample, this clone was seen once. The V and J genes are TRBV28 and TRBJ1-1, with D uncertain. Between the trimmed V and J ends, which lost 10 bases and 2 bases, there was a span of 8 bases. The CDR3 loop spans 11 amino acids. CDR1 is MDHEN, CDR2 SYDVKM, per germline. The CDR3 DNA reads TGTGCCACCTTAGAAAACACTGAAGCTTTCTTT. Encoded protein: CATLENTEAFF.

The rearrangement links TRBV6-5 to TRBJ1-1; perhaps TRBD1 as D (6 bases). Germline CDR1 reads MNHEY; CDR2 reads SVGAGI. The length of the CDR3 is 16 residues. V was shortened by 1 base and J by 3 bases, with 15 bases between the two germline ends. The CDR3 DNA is TGTGCCAGCAGTTACTGGCAGGGGCGCGGGGACACTGAAGCTTTCTTT. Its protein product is CASSYWQGRGDTEAFF.

CDR3 DNA: TGCAGCGTTTCCAGGACAGGGAACACTGAAGCTTTCTTT. Amino acid sequence: CSVSRTGNTEAFF. This chain joins TRBV29-1 and TRBJ1-1; 7 bases are shared with TRBD1. The CDR3 length is 13 residues. Per the germline V gene, CDR1 is SQVTM and CDR2 is ANQGSEA. Trimming removed 5 bases from V and 1 base from J; junction bases left unmatched: 4.

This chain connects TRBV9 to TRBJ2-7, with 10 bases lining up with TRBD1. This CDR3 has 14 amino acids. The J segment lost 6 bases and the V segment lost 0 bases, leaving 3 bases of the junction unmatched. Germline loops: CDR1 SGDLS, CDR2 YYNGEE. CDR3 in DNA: TGTGCCAGCAGCGTAGCAGGGACAGGGGTCGAGCAGTACTTC. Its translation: CASSVAGTGVEQYF.

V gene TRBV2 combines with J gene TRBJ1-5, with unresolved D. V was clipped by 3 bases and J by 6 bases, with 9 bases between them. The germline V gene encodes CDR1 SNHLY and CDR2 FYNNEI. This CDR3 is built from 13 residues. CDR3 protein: CASSDTRGQPQHF. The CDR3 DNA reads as TGTGCCAGCAGTGACACCCGAGGTCAGCCCCAGCATTTT.

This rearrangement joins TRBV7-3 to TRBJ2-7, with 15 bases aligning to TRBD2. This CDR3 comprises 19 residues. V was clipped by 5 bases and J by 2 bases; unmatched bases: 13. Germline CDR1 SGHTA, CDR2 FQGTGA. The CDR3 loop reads CASSQGLAGGPDDPYEQYF. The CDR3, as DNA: TGTGCCAGCAGCCAAGGACTAGCGGGAGGGCCGGATGATCCCTACGAGCAGTACTTC.

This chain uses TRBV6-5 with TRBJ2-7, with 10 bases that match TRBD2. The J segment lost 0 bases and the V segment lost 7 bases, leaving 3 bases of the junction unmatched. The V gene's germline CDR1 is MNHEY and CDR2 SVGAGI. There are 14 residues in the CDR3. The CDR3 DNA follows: TGTGCCAGCACCCGGACTAGCGGCTCCTACGAGCAGTACTTC. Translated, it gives CASTRTSGSYEQYF.

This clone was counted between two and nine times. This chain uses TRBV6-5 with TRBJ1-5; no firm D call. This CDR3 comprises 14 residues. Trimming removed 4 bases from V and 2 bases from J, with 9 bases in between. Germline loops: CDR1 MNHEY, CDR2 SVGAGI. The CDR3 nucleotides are TGTGCCAGCAGTTCCGGGATACGCAATCAGCCCCAGCATTTT. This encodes CASSSGIRNQPQHF.

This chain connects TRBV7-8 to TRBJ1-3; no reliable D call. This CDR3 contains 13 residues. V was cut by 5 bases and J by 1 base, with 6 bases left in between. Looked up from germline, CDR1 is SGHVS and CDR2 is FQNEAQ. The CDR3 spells CASSPRSGNTIYF. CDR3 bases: TGTGCCAGCAGCCCTCGTTCTGGAAACACCATATATTTT.

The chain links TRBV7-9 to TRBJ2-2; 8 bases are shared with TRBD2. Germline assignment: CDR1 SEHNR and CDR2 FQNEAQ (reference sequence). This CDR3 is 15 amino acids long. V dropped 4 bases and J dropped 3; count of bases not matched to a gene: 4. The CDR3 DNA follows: TGTGCCAGCAGCTCAACTAGCGGCTACACCGGGGAGCTGTTTTTT. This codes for CASSSTSGYTGELFF.

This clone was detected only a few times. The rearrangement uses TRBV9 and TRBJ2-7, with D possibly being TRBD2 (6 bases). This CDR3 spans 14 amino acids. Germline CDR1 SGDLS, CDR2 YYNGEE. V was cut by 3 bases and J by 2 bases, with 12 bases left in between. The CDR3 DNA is TGTGCCAGCAGCGAGGCCCCGGGAGCCTACGAGCAGTACTTC. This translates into CASSEAPGAYEQYF.

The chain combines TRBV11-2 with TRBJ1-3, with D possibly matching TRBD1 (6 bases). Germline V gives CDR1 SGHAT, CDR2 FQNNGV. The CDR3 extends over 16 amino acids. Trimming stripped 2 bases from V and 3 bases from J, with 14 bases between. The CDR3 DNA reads TGTGCCAGCAGCTTATGGTCAGGGGCTGTTGGAAACACCATATATTTT. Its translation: CASSLWSGAVGNTIYF.

CDR3 residues: CSVERSGTEAFF. CDR3 sequence (DNA): TGCAGCGTTGAACGATCCGGGACTGAAGCTTTCTTT. This chain joins TRBV29-1 and TRBJ1-1; D is unresolved. Germline-derived CDR1 and CDR2 are SQVTM and ANQGSEA. The CDR3 runs to 12 residues. V was clipped by 2 bases and J by 5 bases, with 9 bases between them. Together with reference TRBV29-1 and TRBJ1-1, the CDR3 gives the full variable domain: SAVISQKPSRDICQRGTSLTIQCQVDSQVTMMFWYRQQPGQSLTLIATANQGSEATYESGFVIDKFPISRPNLTFSTLTVSNMSPEDSSIYLCSVERSGTEAFFGQGTRLTVV.

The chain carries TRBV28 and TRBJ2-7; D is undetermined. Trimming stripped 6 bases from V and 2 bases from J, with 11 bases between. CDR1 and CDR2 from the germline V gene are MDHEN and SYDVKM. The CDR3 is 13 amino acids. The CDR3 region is CASRTGPAYEQYF. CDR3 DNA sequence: TGTGCCAGCAGGACTGGACCGGCCTACGAGCAGTACTTC.

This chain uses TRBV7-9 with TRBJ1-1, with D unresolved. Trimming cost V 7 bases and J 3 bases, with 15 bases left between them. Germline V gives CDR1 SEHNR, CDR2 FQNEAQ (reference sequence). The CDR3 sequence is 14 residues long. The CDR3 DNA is TGTGCCAGCACCCAGCCCTATGGTCACACTGAAGCTTTCTTT. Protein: CASTQPYGHTEAFF.

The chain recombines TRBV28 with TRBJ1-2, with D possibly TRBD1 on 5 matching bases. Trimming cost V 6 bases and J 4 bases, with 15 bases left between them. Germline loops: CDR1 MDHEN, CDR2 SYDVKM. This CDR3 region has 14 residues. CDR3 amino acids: CASSSPGTGYGYTF. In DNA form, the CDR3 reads TGTGCCAGCAGCTCTCCCGGGACGGGCTATGGCTACACCTTC.